This T cell receptor (beta chain) was recovered during a study of T-cell memory formation after mild COVID-19. Study results and caveats: The authors did not confirm SARS-CoV-2 specificity of second-wave clones peaking day 37.

TCRdb used MiXCR to reprocess the 5' RACE reads, holding one entry per CDR3 protein. The table shows some 290,000 distinct CDR3 sequences, with about 17% occurring only once. In this sample, this clonotype turned up a few times. Its specificity is unknown. Mismatch with germline at one junction end may stem from a read error. The length of the CDR3 is 15 residues. The V gene's germline CDR1 is SGHDT and CDR2 YYEEEE. The origin of this receptor is a man aged 18 to 30 who had mild COVID-19 (a few samples of this study predate the infection). Cell type and time point are not known. The sample consisted of PBMCs or a T cell subset sorted from them (not recorded which). This sequence joins TRBV5-6 and TRBJ1-6; 7 bases agree with TRBD1. The CDR3 loop is CASSLEGRGNSPLQF. CDR3 nucleotide sequence: TGTGCCAGCAGCTTGGAGGGCAGGGGGAATTCACCCCTCCAATTT.